This T cell receptor (beta chain) was found in a study of shared T cell receptors in the human thymus. Profiling relied on immunoSEQ multiplex PCR, and the TCRdb table lists in-frame clones only, not all of them. The profile covers some 640,000 clones, with approximately 89% appearing a single time and roughly 0.0086% taken by the ten largest. The CDR3 length is 17 residues. Germline V gives CDR1 MGHRA, CDR2 YSYEKL. V lost 1 base and J 4 bases, leaving 17 bases between the germline ends. The sample was also linked to a second study, of human thymus T cells. That work adds: The thymus was resected at corrective cardiac surgery. V and J genes seemed to be used with bias in thymic and blood repertoires. Related research has reported that thymic repertoires overlap highly among unrelated individuals.

This chain uses TRBV4-1 with TRBJ2-1; a weak D match, TRBD2 (6 bases). The origin of this receptor is a boy in the first two years of life with a congenital heart defect. The sample comprised thymocytes. The CDR3 sequence is CASSQGVGGDGYNEQFF. For the CDR3, the DNA is TGCGCCAGCAGCCAAGGGGTCGGCGGGGACGGTTACAATGAGCAGTTCTTC.